This TCR beta chain derives from a study of human T cells and chemical hapten exposure. Trimming cost V 5 bases and J 0 bases, with 17 bases left between them. The CDR3 covers 16 residues. Germline CDR1 is MNHEY and CDR2 is SMNVEV (reference sequence). TCRdb reanalysed the RACE reads using MiXCR and keeps one entry per CDR3 protein. The sample holds roughly 380,000 distinct CDR3 sequences, under 6.5% seen once. As for time point: patch test 2, 6 weeks after DPC sensitization. Treatment given: therapeutic diphenylcyclopropenone sensitization with weekly scalp DPC. The specimen was whole blood, collected in connection with sensitization to the hapten diphenylcyclopropenone (DPC). The clonotype was recovered from a woman in her late teens or twenties with alopecia areata. Some clones in this sample may be carry-over from other donors' samples. The chain employs TRBV27 and TRBJ2-7; D possibly matches TRBD1 or TRBD2 (5 bases each). As DNA, the CDR3 is TGTGCCAGCAGTCCCGAATGGGGGACGATCTCCTACGAGCAGTACTTC. As protein: CASSPEWGTISYEQYF.